The 32 T cell receptor beta chains given below trace back to one sample, sequenced in a study of regulatory T cells in long-lasting Graves disease. Combining iRepertoire HTBI primers with Arm-PCR of CDR3 regions, the authors built TCR beta libraries. TCRdb processed the multiplex PCR reads anew with MiXCR; each CDR3 protein has one entry. This table holds approximately 540,000 distinct CDR3 sequences, approximately 12% found once. Time point of the sample: newly diagnosed GD, antithyroid drugs for less than 3 months. From PBMCs, RNA was extracted and then used to make the TCR library. A further study also used this sample, focusing on T cells in Graves' hyperthyroidism and ophthalmopathy.

The input for sequencing was peripheral blood mononuclear cells (PBMCs), taken at new diagnosis, from a patient treated with antithyroid drugs. Receptors were obtained from a young woman with Graves disease.

This clonotype was recorded at least ten times. The chain employs TRBV10-3 and TRBJ2-1; 9 bases map to TRBD2. Germline V gene lookup returns CDR1 ENHRY and CDR2 SYGVKD. The CDR3 is 14 residues long. V lost 10 bases, J lost 10 bases, and 14 bases stayed unmatched. This CDR3 is CATEKGLASDEQFF. The CDR3 DNA follows: TGTGCCACCGAAAAAGGACTAGCGAGCGACGAGCAGTTCTTC.

This clonotype was found many times. The CDR3 is CASSAPLAASTDTQYF. Written as DNA, the CDR3 is TGTGCCAGCAGTGCACCACTAGCGGCTAGCACAGATACGCAGTATTTT. The J gene is TRBJ2-3, the V gene TRBV6-1, with 8 bases aligning to TRBD2. The V gene end was trimmed by 4 bases and the J gene end by 0 bases; junction bases not matched to a gene: 6. The CDR3 has 16 residues. CDR1 and CDR2 from the germline V gene are MNHNS and SASEGT.

As for this clonotype: This clone may be a read error of a much larger clone one base away. V gene TRBV11-2 combines with J gene TRBJ2-7; tentative D call: TRBD2 (5 bases). CDR1 and CDR2 (germline): SGHAT, FQNNGV. The CDR3 is 14 residues long. Trimming cost V 5 bases and J 7 bases, with 18 bases left between them. The CDR3 spells CASSVSVGEGEQYF. CDR3 bases: TGTGCCAGCAGCGTTTCAGTGGGAGAAGGAGAGCAGTACTTC. The complete variable domain, with remaining parts taken from reference TRBV11-2 and TRBJ2-7, reads EAGVAQSPRYKIIEKRQSVAFWCNPISGHATLYWYQQILGQGPKLLIQFQNNGVVDDSQLPKDRFSAERLKGVDSTLKIQPAKLEDSAVYLCASSVSVGEGEQYFGPGTRLTVT.

This clonotype was observed a handful of times. A much larger clone lies a single base off, so this may be a read error. The chain carries TRBV11-1 and TRBJ2-1; D is perhaps TRBD2 (5 bases). The ends were cut back, 7 bases at V and 8 bases at J, with 15 bases in the middle. Germline lookup yields CDR1 SGHAT and CDR2 FQDESV (reference sequence). The CDR3 has 13 amino acids. The CDR3, as DNA: TGTGCCAGCAATCCTGGAGGCGGCTATGAGCAGTTCTTC. Translation: CASNPGGGYEQFF.

This clonotype was detected a few times. As DNA, the CDR3 is TGTGCCAGCAGCCCCGAGAGTGGCTATGGCTACACCTTC. This sequence encodes CASSPESGYGYTF. The chain is built from TRBV13 and TRBJ1-2; D uncertain. V lost 5 bases and J 4 bases, leaving 11 bases between the germline ends. The CDR3 consists of 13 residues. Germline V CDR1 and CDR2: PRHDT, FYEKMQ (reference sequence).

This clonotype was seen more than once but under ten times. The chain joins TRBV7-9 to TRBJ2-7; D is possibly TRBD1 (6 bases). Germline V lookup: CDR1 SEHNR, CDR2 FQNEAQ (reference sequence). This CDR3 comprises 13 residues. The V and J ends lost 7 bases and 0 bases respectively, with 10 bases between them. In DNA form, the CDR3 reads TGTGCCAGCACGTGGGACAACTCCTACGAGCAGTACTTC. Its protein is CASTWDNSYEQYF.

In its sample, this clonotype was seen many times. V and J are TRBV11-2 and TRBJ2-7; 11 bases map to TRBD2. The junction had 5 bases not matched to a gene; V was cut back by 6 bases and J by 4 bases. Germline V gene lookup returns CDR1 SGHAT and CDR2 FQNNGV. The CDR3 is made up of 14 amino acids. CDR3 region: CASRTSGSWYEQYF. The DNA for the CDR3 is TGTGCCAGCAGAACTAGCGGGAGTTGGTACGAGCAGTACTTC.

This clonotype has at least ten counts. The V call is TRBV28, the J call TRBJ1-5; 7 nucleotides agree with TRBD1. The CDR3 runs to 14 residues. The J segment lost 0 bases and the V segment lost 11 bases, leaving 7 bases of the junction unmatched. The germline V gene encodes CDR1 MDHEN and CDR2 SYDVKM. The CDR3 reads CAGRQGHSNQPQHF. DNA of the CDR3: TGTGCCGGAAGACAGGGACATAGCAATCAGCCCCAGCATTTT.

In this sample, this clonotype turned up many times. The chain recombines TRBV4-1 with TRBJ2-7; the match to TRBD1 covers 9 bases. J gave up 4 bases and V 2 bases, and 6 bases lay outside the gene matches. Germline CDR1 is MGHRA and CDR2 is YSYEKL. This CDR3 is built from 15 residues. The CDR3 coding sequence is TGCGCCAGCAGCCAAACCGGGACAGGGACTTACGAGCAGTACTTC. This sequence encodes CASSQTGTGTYEQYF.

The chain combines TRBV20-1 with TRBJ2-3, with 12 bases aligning to TRBD1. The germline gives CDR1 DFQATT, CDR2 SNEGSKA (reference sequence). The length of the CDR3 is 16 residues. Unmatched junction bases numbered 11, after V lost 4 bases and J lost 6 bases. The CDR3 spells CSATRPRDRGRDTQYF. Here the CDR3 DNA reads TGCAGTGCTACCCGCCCCCGGGACAGGGGGCGCGATACGCAGTATTTT.

This clonotype was detected many times. The chain links TRBV11-2 to TRBJ2-5, with D possibly TRBD2 on 6 matching bases. The CDR3 is 18 amino acids. Germline CDR1 SGHAT, CDR2 FQNNGV. V was trimmed by 5 bases and J by 2 bases, leaving 24 bases between them. CDR3 DNA sequence: TGTGCCAGCAGCCCGCCCCCCCACATGTTTAGCGGACAAGAGACCCAGTACTTC. As protein: CASSPPPHMFSGQETQYF.

This clonotype was recorded at least ten times. The chain recombines TRBV20-1 with TRBJ2-3, with D perhaps matching TRBD2 (6 bases). The germline V and J ends were trimmed by 3 bases and 2 bases, with 24 bases remaining between them. The CDR3 sequence is 18 residues long. Germline CDR1 reads DFQATT; CDR2 reads SNEGSKA (reference sequence). The CDR3 region is CSARDQILTGEATDTQYF. CDR3 in DNA: TGCAGTGCTAGGGATCAGATCCTAACGGGAGAGGCCACAGATACGCAGTATTTT.

This clonotype was counted only a few times. The CDR3 protein is CASSITLRNQPQHF. The CDR3 DNA sequence: TGTGCCAGCAGCATAACCCTTCGCAATCAGCCCCAGCATTTT. The gene calls are TRBV7-2 and TRBJ1-5, with unresolved D. With 5 bases removed from V and 2 bases from J, the gap between germline ends came to 10 bases. This CDR3 comprises 14 residues. Germline lookup yields CDR1 SGHTA and CDR2 FQGNSA.

The table lists this clonotype with many counts. The chain has TRBV28 and TRBJ1-2; 10 nucleotides line up with TRBD1. Trimming took 4 bases from V and 7 from J; bases not matched to a gene: 9. Germline V gene lookup returns CDR1 MDHEN and CDR2 SYDVKM. This CDR3 is built from 15 residues. This CDR3 reads CASSSPGQGQGGYTF. The CDR3 nucleotides read TGTGCCAGCAGTTCACCGGGACAGGGGCAGGGTGGCTACACCTTC.

This clonotype showed up many times. The V gene is TRBV9, the J gene TRBJ2-1; 14 nucleotides match TRBD2. CDR3 length: 18 amino acids. Trimming cost V 4 bases and J 5 bases; bases outside gene matches: 11. CDR1 and CDR2 (germline): SGDLS, YYNGEE. The CDR3 loop reads CASSPRGLAGDNDNEQFF. The CDR3, as DNA: TGTGCCAGCAGCCCAAGGGGACTAGCGGGAGACAACGACAATGAGCAGTTCTTC.

This clonotype was observed a handful of times. CDR3 loop: CASSHPVRKVDEQYF. The CDR3 DNA reads as TGCGCCAGCAGCCACCCGGTTAGGAAGGTTGACGAGCAGTACTTC. The gene calls are TRBV4-1 and TRBJ2-7, with D hard to call. Germline lookup yields CDR1 MGHRA and CDR2 YSYEKL. The length of the CDR3 is 15 residues. The germline V and J ends were trimmed by 3 bases and 5 bases, with 17 bases remaining between them.

This chain joins TRBV28 and TRBJ2-7; D is possibly TRBD1 or TRBD2 (6 bases each). There are 15 residues in the CDR3. V was cut by 6 bases and J by 1 base, with 16 bases left in between. Germline V CDR1 and CDR2: MDHEN, SYDVKM. CDR3 nucleotide sequence: TGTGCCAGCAGCCTAGAGGAGGGGGAGTCCTACGAGCAGTACTTC. Translating it yields CASSLEEGESYEQYF.

V usage is TRBV11-2 and J usage is TRBJ2-2, with a tentative D call TRBD2 (5 bases). This CDR3 is built from 14 residues. The V end was cut by 5 bases, the J end by 15 bases, with 22 bases between. Germline CDR1 and CDR2: SGHAT and FQNNGV. The CDR3 DNA reads TGTGCCAGCAGCCCGAGTGCAGACACCGGGAAGGTGTTTTTT. Translation: CASSPSADTGKVFF.

This clonotype has ten or more counts. V gene TRBV4-1 combines with J gene TRBJ2-2, with D uncertain. Deletions cut 4 bases from V and 9 bases from J, with 12 bases between. Germline CDR1 MGHRA, CDR2 YSYEKL. The CDR3 contains 13 residues. Here the CDR3 DNA reads TGCGCCAGCAGCCGCGGCCCGAAACGGGAGCTGTTTTTT. Translation: CASSRGPKRELFF.

This clonotype showed up many times. The chain uses TRBV19 and TRBJ2-1, with a tentative D call TRBD2 (6 bases). Germline-derived CDR1 and CDR2 are LNHDA and SQIVND (reference sequence). This CDR3 comprises 13 residues. The V and J ends lost 5 bases and 5 bases respectively, with 10 bases between them. The CDR3 DNA is TGTGCCAGTAGTGACCGGGGGAACAATGAGCAGTTCTTC. Protein: CASSDRGNNEQFF.

This clonotype was observed a handful of times. The chain recombines TRBV9 with TRBJ2-2; D assignment may be TRBD1 or TRBD2 (6 bases each). CDR1 and CDR2 (germline): SGDLS, YYNGEE. V dropped 4 bases and J dropped 11 bases, with 24 bases sitting between them. The CDR3 consists of 16 residues. The CDR3 reads CASSPRRDSLGGELFF. The CDR3 DNA sequence: TGTGCCAGCAGCCCCCGCCGGGACTCCCTGGGGGGCGAGCTGTTTTTT.

CDR3 bases: TGTGCCAGCAGCTTAGTAAGAGACAGGTGGTCCCACGAGCAGTACTTC. This codes for CASSLVRDRWSHEQYF. The V and J genes are TRBV7-8 and TRBJ2-7; tentatively, D is TRBD1 (6 bases). The CDR3 runs to 16 residues. Germline assignment: CDR1 SGHVS and CDR2 FQNEAQ. V was cut by 1 base and J by 5 bases, with 18 bases left in between. The full variable domain, completed using reference TRBV7-8 and TRBJ2-7, is GAGVSQSPRYKVAKRGQDVALRCDPISGHVSLFWYQQALGQGPEFLTYFQNEAQLDKSGLPSDRFFAERPEGSVSTLKIQRTQQEDSAVYLCASSLVRDRWSHEQYFGPGTRLTVT.

This clonotype was seen a handful of times. This chain joins TRBV7-9 and TRBJ2-5, with TRBD1 matching 8 bases. The CDR3 is 15 amino acids. CDR1 and CDR2 (germline): SEHNR, FQNEAQ (reference sequence). The V segment lost 5 bases and the J segment 1 base; nucleotides outside the gene matches: 6. The CDR3 loop is CASSTTGGSQETQYF. CDR3 bases: TGTGCCAGCAGCACTACAGGGGGTTCCCAAGAGACCCAGTACTTC.

Concerning this clonotype: With a much larger clone just one base away, this may be a read error. The V and J genes are TRBV20-1 and TRBJ2-5, with no clear D. Trimming removed 1 base at V and 7 bases at J, with 7 bases between. CDR3 length: 11 residues. Germline V gives CDR1 DFQATT, CDR2 SNEGSKA (reference sequence). For the CDR3, the DNA is TGCAGTGCTAGAGGTACGGGGACCCAGTACTTC. Its translation is CSARGTGTQYF.

The genes are TRBV30 and TRBJ2-4; D is unclear. CDR1 is GTSNPN, CDR2 SVGIG, per germline (reference sequence). The germline V and J ends were trimmed by 8 bases and 0 bases, with 8 bases remaining between them. The CDR3 consists of 12 residues. This CDR3 reads CAGIIAKNIQYF. The CDR3 region has the DNA TGTGCCGGTATAATAGCCAAAAACATTCAGTACTTC.

At least ten counts were recorded for this clonotype. V usage is TRBV10-3 and J usage is TRBJ2-2; 7 nucleotides line up with TRBD2. In germline, CDR1 is ENHRY, CDR2 SYGVKD. The length of the CDR3 is 15 residues. The V and J ends lost 5 bases and 4 bases, in that order; junction bases with no gene match: 7. The CDR3 nucleotides are TGTGCCATCAGTCTGCGGGAGCAGGGCACCGGGGAGCTGTTTTTT. Its translation: CAISLREQGTGELFF.

This clonotype was counted ten times or more. J is TRBJ2-3 and V is TRBV6-5, with D perhaps TRBD2 (6 bases). The CDR3 has 16 residues. The V end lost 2 bases, the J end lost 5 bases, and 17 bases lay between the germline ends. Germline V gene sequence: CDR1 MNHEY, CDR2 SVGAGI. DNA for the CDR3: TGTGCCAGCAGTTACAGTCGGAGGGTGTCACAAGATACGCAGTATTTT. Translation: CASSYSRRVSQDTQYF.

In this sample, this clonotype turned up a few times. Just one base apart from a much larger clone, this may be a read error. This chain links TRBV6-1 with TRBJ1-1; D may be TRBD1 (5 bases). Germline lookup yields CDR1 MNHNS and CDR2 SASEGT. This CDR3 comprises 13 residues. Trimming took off 6 bases at V and 1 base at J, with 9 bases between the two ends. The CDR3 loop reads CASSRDQNTEAFF. CDR3 in DNA: TGTGCCAGCAGCAGGGATCAGAACACTGAAGCTTTCTTT.

The J gene is TRBJ2-7, the V gene TRBV5-4; 7 bases line up with TRBD2. This CDR3 spans 15 amino acids. The V gene end was trimmed by 6 bases and the J gene end by 0 bases; junction bases not matched to a gene: 9. Germline-derived CDR1 and CDR2 are SGHNT and YYREEE (reference sequence). As DNA, the CDR3 is TGTGCCAGCACTAAGGCCCCGGGAGGCTCCTACGAGCAGTACTTC. It encodes CASTKAPGGSYEQYF.

Many counts were recorded for this clonotype. This chain uses TRBV28 with TRBJ2-3; unclear D gene. The CDR3 contains 13 residues. Per germline, CDR1 MDHEN and CDR2 SYDVKM. V was pared by 2 bases and J by 3 bases, with 6 bases between. CDR3 loop: CASSLRWTDTQYF. The CDR3 DNA is TGTGCCAGCAGTTTAAGATGGACAGATACGCAGTATTTT.

This clonotype was counted at least ten times. The rearrangement joins TRBV7-9 to TRBJ1-1; no reliable D call. V was cut by 4 bases and J by 0 bases, with 9 bases left in between. The CDR3 contains 14 residues. The germline gives CDR1 SEHNR, CDR2 FQNEAQ (reference sequence). CDR3 DNA sequence: TGTGCCAGCAGCTCCGGCTGGCTGAACACTGAAGCTTTCTTT. Translation gives CASSSGWLNTEAFF.

This clonotype was detected ten times or more. V is TRBV2 and J is TRBJ2-5, with TRBD1 as a possible D gene (6 bases). This CDR3 is 13 amino acids long. Trimming cost V 6 bases and J 1 base, with 9 bases left between them. CDR1 is SNHLY, CDR2 FYNNEI, per germline. The CDR3 nucleotides are TGTGCCAGCAGGGCAGGGGCCCAAGAGACCCAGTACTTC. Its translation is CASRAGAQETQYF.